This T cell receptor beta chain was identified in a study of T cell responses to AZD1222 COVID-19 vaccine. Study-level background: Second-dose intervals near 4 or 12 weeks were combined. Regarding the study as a whole: Nearly half of spike-specific TCRs reportedly target unmutated variant regions. Clonal diversity was possibly underestimated; the donors were predominantly white British and more often female.

Assay used: immunoSEQ multiplex PCR; TCRdb lists only in-frame clones, some missing. The sample lists 75,000 to 100,000 clones; approximately 90% were seen once. The CDR3 contains 16 residues. CDR1 SGHDT and CDR2 YYEEEE come from the germline V gene. Trimming shortened V by 4 bases and J by 5 bases, and 21 bases separated the two germline ends. In regard to this clone: The antigen remains unidentified.

The sequence was collected from an adult in good health. This chain joins TRBV5-6 and TRBJ2-5; D is perhaps TRBD2 (6 bases). Specimen: peripheral blood, collected on day 0 of AZD1222 vaccination. The CDR3 sequence: CASSLAPHGLGETQYF. CDR3 bases: TGTGCCAGCAGCCTAGCGCCACACGGACTGGGGGAGACCCAGTACTTC.